A selection of T cell receptor beta chains follows, all from one sample in a study of cytomegalovirus exposure and HLA in healthy donors. The protocol was immunoSEQ multiplex PCR, while the TCRdb copy is restricted to in-frame clones and leaves out a portion. The data show about 100,000 clones, around 83% seen once. The specimen was PBMCs. Receptors originate from a woman younger than 35 in good health and CMV-seronegative. Both conserved end residues are part of each CDR3. Each record gives: clone size, J gene, D gene, V gene, CDR3 DNA, CDR3 protein. D genes are given only for firm matches. Size tells how often a clone was seen (once, few, many) or the class of an expanded clone, and some rows leave it out.

. TRBJ2-1 TRBD2 TRBV29-1 TGCAGCGTCGGAATAGCGGGAGCCACTTTGGGGCAGTTCTTC CSVGIAGATLGQFF
. TRBJ2-7 . TRBV7-2 TGTGCCAGCAGCTTAGGTCGGTTAGCGTACGAGCAGTACTTC CASSLGRLAYEQYF
few TRBJ2-7 . TRBV18 TGTGCCAGCTCACCTGGCAGCTCCTACGAGCAGTACTTC CASSPGSSYEQYF
. TRBJ2-2 TRBD2 TRBV4-2 TGTGCCAGCAGACGGCTAGCGGGGACGAACACCGGGGAGCTGTTTTTT CASRRLAGTNTGELFF
. TRBJ2-5 TRBD1 TRBV7-3 TGTGCCAGCAGCCAGGGAACAGGGGGTTTACAAGAGACCCAGTACTTC CASSQGTGGLQETQYF
. TRBJ2-3 TRBD2 TRBV4-3 TGCGCCAGCAGCCCACTAGCGGGAGGATCGGATACGCAGTATTTT CASSPLAGGSDTQYF
. TRBJ1-6 . TRBV28 TGTGCCAGCAGTTTGGTTCTAATCTCCTATAATTCACCCCTCCACTTT CASSLVLISYNSPLHF
. TRBJ2-7 . TRBV5-6 TGTGCCAGCAGCTTGGGTGGGGGGTCGCCCCTGGACGAGCAGTACTTC CASSLGGGSPLDEQYF
. TRBJ2-1 TRBD2 TRBV9 TGTGCCAGCAGCCCCGACTCCCCGACTTCTAGCGGAGCTTACAATGAGCAGTTCTTC CASSPDSPTSSGAYNEQFF
. TRBJ1-5 . TRBV6-1 TGTGCCAGCAGTGAAGAATCTGAGGTAAATCAGCCCCAGCATTTT CASSEESEVNQPQHF
. TRBJ2-5 . TRBV18 TGTGCCAGCTCCCCTGACCAAGAGACCCAGTACTTC CASSPDQETQYF
. TRBJ2-5 . TRBV7-9 TGTGCCAGCAGCTTAGTATTCGGAGAGACCCAGTACTTC CASSLVFGETQYF
once TRBJ1-1 TRBD1 TRBV6-5 TGTGCCAGCAGTGAAGACAGGGTTGAAGCTTTCTTT CASSEDRVEAFF
. TRBJ2-5 . TRBV7-9 TGTGCCAGCAGCCCGCGGGACAGCGGCCAAGAGACCCAGTACTTC CASSPRDSGQETQYF
. TRBJ2-1 . TRBV9 TGTGCCAGCAGCTTACTCGGACAGTACAATGAGCAGTTCTTC CASSLLGQYNEQFF
. TRBJ2-3 . TRBV25-1 TGTGCCAGCAGTACACCGGGACATCCTAGCACAGATACGCAGTATTTT CASSTPGHPSTDTQYF
. TRBJ2-5 TRBD1 TRBV7-9 TGTGCCAGCAGCTTGGGGACAGGGGATGTGGAGACCCAGTACTTC CASSLGTGDVETQYF
. TRBJ1-1 . TRBV6-6 TGTGCCAGCAGCCTGCCTGATGGACTGTTCGGCACTGAAGCTTTCTTT CASSLPDGLFGTEAFF
. TRBJ2-3 . TRBV5-1 TGCGCCAGCAGCTTGGCGGCAGGTAGCACAGATACGCAGTATTTT CASSLAAGSTDTQYF
. TRBJ2-1 TRBD2 TRBV6-4 TGTGCCAGCAGTGAAACTAGCGGGAGCTACAATGAGCAGTTCTTC CASSETSGSYNEQFF
once TRBJ2-7 TRBD2 TRBV25-1 TGTGCCAGCAGTGACGGGCGGACTAGCTCCTACGAGCAGTACTTC CASSDGRTSSYEQYF
. TRBJ1-2 . TRBV2 TGTGCCAGCAGTGCGACAGGAGGAGGCTACACCTTC CASSATGGGYTF
. TRBJ2-7 TRBD1 TRBV4-3 TGCGCCAGCAGCCAGTCGGGCTTCGGAGGTGGACAGGGAACTTTTCGGGACTACGAGCAGTACTTC CASSQSGFGGGQGTFRDYEQYF